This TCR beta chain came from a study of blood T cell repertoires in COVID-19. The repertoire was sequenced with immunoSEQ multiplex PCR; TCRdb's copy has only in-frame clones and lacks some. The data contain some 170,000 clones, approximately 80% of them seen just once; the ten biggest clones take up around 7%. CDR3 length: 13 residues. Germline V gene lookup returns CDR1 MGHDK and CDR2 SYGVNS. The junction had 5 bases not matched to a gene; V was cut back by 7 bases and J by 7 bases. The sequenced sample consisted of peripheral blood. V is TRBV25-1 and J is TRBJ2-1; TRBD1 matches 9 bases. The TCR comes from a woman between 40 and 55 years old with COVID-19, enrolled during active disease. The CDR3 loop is CASNTGGRNEQFF. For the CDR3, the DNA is TGTGCCAGCAACACAGGGGGCAGGAATGAGCAGTTCTTC.